A single sample is the source of the 20 T cell receptor beta chains below, sequenced in a study of long-term antiretroviral therapy in people with HIV (dated by TCRdb to between 2020 and 2023). The immunoSEQ hsTCRB v3.0 assay was used at survey level resolution to sequence the TRB variable region. Entries here come from immuneACCESS through TCRdb and include only in-frame sequences with V and J called. Some clones fail to appear in such tables; in the studies checked, an unresolved V gene covers under half of the shortfall, and the cause of the remainder is unknown. In all, the sample holds 23,000 or so clones, and around 83% of those were seen once. Of the sample, around 5% falls within the top ten clones. The sample here was unsorted PBMCs, taken 0.2 years after starting antiretroviral therapy. The receptors originated from a woman in her twenties or thirties with HIV.

The chain has TRBV7-8 and TRBJ1-4, with D possibly matching TRBD1 (6 bases). Trimming removed 0 bases at V and 8 bases at J, with 16 bases between. Germline V CDR1 and CDR2: SGHVS, FQNEAQ. The CDR3 extends over 16 amino acids. CDR3 DNA: TGTGCCAGCAGCTTAGCCCCTACAGGGAACTTAGAAAAACTGTTTTTT. It encodes CASSLAPTGNLEKLFF.

This clone was detected only a few times. The V and J genes are TRBV9 and TRBJ2-2; maybe TRBD1 (6 bases). The CDR3 is made up of 14 amino acids. Per germline, CDR1 SGDLS and CDR2 YYNGEE. Trimming took 3 bases from V and 5 from J, leaving 11 bases between them. The CDR3 here is CASSGTVKTGELFF. CDR3 nucleotides: TGTGCCAGCAGCGGGACAGTCAAGACCGGGGAGCTGTTTTTT.

The chain links TRBV10-1 to TRBJ2-2; TRBD1 or TRBD2 may be the D gene (5 bases each). Germline loops: CDR1 WNHNN, CDR2 SYGVQD (reference sequence). The CDR3 loop spans 15 amino acids. V was trimmed by 2 bases and J by 4 bases, leaving 11 bases between them. For the CDR3, the DNA is TGCGCCAGCAGTGAGCCCCGGGACCTCACCGGGGAGCTGTTTTTT. Protein: CASSEPRDLTGELFF.

The chain couples TRBV9 to TRBJ1-2, with a possible D match to TRBD1 (5 bases). The germline V gene has CDR1 SGDLS and CDR2 YYNGEE. Deletions cut 2 bases from V and 4 bases from J, with 18 bases between. This CDR3 region has 16 residues. The CDR3 protein is CASSVATPGSSYGYTF. CDR3 nucleotide sequence: TGTGCCAGCAGCGTTGCGACCCCAGGGTCATCCTATGGCTACACCTTC. Together with reference TRBV9 and TRBJ1-2, the CDR3 gives the full variable domain: DSGVTQTPKHLITATGQRVTLRCSPRSGDLSVYWYQQSLDQGLQFLIQYYNGEERAKGNILERFSAQQFPDLHSELNLSSLELGDSALYFCASSVATPGSSYGYTFGSGTRLTVV.

The V and J genes are TRBV10-1 and TRBJ1-1; a weak D match, TRBD1 (5 bases). CDR1 WNHNN and CDR2 SYGVQD come from the germline V gene (reference sequence). The CDR3 sequence is 15 residues long. The V and J ends lost 3 bases and 0 bases respectively, with 11 bases between them. CDR3 in DNA: TGCGCCAGCAGTGAAGAGGCGGGACTGAACACTGAAGCTTTCTTT. Translation gives CASSEEAGLNTEAFF.

This clone was seen a single time. The rearrangement links TRBV27 to TRBJ2-7, with 9 bases identical to TRBD1. V gave up 8 bases and J gave up 4 bases; unmatched junction bases: 15. The CDR3 has 16 residues. The germline V gene has CDR1 MNHEY and CDR2 SMNVEV (reference sequence). CDR3 region: CASSPTGTGLGYEQYF. DNA of the CDR3: TGTGCCAGCTCCCCGACCGGGACAGGGTTAGGTTACGAGCAGTACTTC.

The chain joins TRBV10-3 to TRBJ2-3; D might be TRBD1 (5 bases). V was clipped by 10 bases and J by 4 bases, with 21 bases between them. The germline V gene encodes CDR1 ENHRY and CDR2 SYGVKD. This CDR3 has 15 amino acids. The CDR3 spells CATRTRRDLSDTQYF. The CDR3 DNA reads as TGTGCCACGAGGACACGCAGGGATTTGTCAGATACGCAGTATTTT.

This clone was found a few times. V usage is TRBV5-6 and J usage is TRBJ1-1, with TRBD1 matching over 7 bases. The CDR3 runs to 15 residues. CDR1 and CDR2 (germline): SGHDT, YYEEEE. V shed 0 bases, J shed 5 bases, and the junction held 7 bases outside the gene matches. Here the CDR3 reads CASSLEGGSGTEAFF. CDR3 DNA sequence: TGTGCCAGCAGCTTGGAAGGGGGCTCTGGAACTGAAGCTTTCTTT.

This sequence joins TRBV29-1 and TRBJ2-5, with TRBD1 matching over 9 bases. V lost 3 bases to trimming and J lost 4 bases; unmatched junction nucleotides: 0. This CDR3 comprises 12 residues. Germline V CDR1 and CDR2: SQVTM, ANQGSEA. The CDR3 is CSVEDRGETQYF. The CDR3 DNA follows: TGCAGCGTTGAGGACAGGGGAGAGACCCAGTACTTC. Filled out from reference TRBV29-1 and TRBJ2-5, the complete variable domain reads SAVISQKPSRDICQRGTSLTIQCQVDSQVTMMFWYRQQPGQSLTLIATANQGSEATYESGFVIDKFPISRPNLTFSTLTVSNMSPEDSSIYLCSVEDRGETQYFGPGTRLLVL.

The rearrangement links TRBV5-5 to TRBJ1-5; TRBD1 agrees at 7 bases. The germline V gene has CDR1 SGHKS and CDR2 YYEKEE (reference sequence). The CDR3 is 16 amino acids. Trimming took 3 bases from V and 1 from J; bases not matched to a gene: 7. This CDR3 reads CASSSTGTTSNQPQHF. The CDR3 DNA sequence: TGTGCCAGCAGCTCGACAGGGACTACCAGCAATCAGCCCCAGCATTTT. The full variable domain, rest sourced from reference TRBV5-5 and TRBJ1-5, is DAGVTQSPTHLIKTRGQQVTLRCSPISGHKSVSWYQQVLGQGPQFIFQYYEKEERGRGNFPDRFSARQFPNYSSELNVNALLLGDSALYLCASSSTGTTSNQPQHFGDGTRLSIL.

The rearrangement uses TRBV29-1 and TRBJ2-6; D is uncertain. This CDR3 spans 14 amino acids. V was clipped by 5 bases and J by 0 bases, with 8 bases between them. CDR1 is SQVTM and CDR2 is ANQGSEA in the germline V gene. The DNA for the CDR3 is TGCAGCGTTAGAGGTATCTCTGGGGCCAACGTCCTGACTTTC. It specifies CSVRGISGANVLTF.

This chain uses TRBV5-1 with TRBJ2-1, with 7 bases matching TRBD2. Trimming cost V 2 bases and J 3 bases; bases outside gene matches: 8. This CDR3 is 16 amino acids long. Germline V gene data show CDR1 as SGHRS and CDR2 as YFSETQ. The CDR3 DNA follows: TGCGCCAGCAGCTTCCAGTCCCGGGACTACTACAATGAGCAGTTCTTC. This translates into CASSFQSRDYYNEQFF.

V usage is TRBV4-1 and J usage is TRBJ1-1; 9 bases map to TRBD1. Per germline, CDR1 MGHRA and CDR2 YSYEKL. This CDR3 region has 15 residues. The ends lost 4 bases at V and 1 base at J; junction bases unmatched: 4. The CDR3 DNA reads TGCGCCAGCAGCCTTGGACAGGGGAAGAACACTGAAGCTTTCTTT. Translated: CASSLGQGKNTEAFF.

The CDR3 DNA is TGCGCCAGCAGCTTGGAGGGGGGGATCTATCAGCCCCAGCATTTT. It yields the protein CASSLEGGIYQPQHF. The J gene is TRBJ1-5, the V gene TRBV5-1, with D possibly matching TRBD1 (6 bases). Trimming pared 0 bases from V and 5 bases from J, leaving 12 bases between. CDR1 and CDR2 from the germline V gene are SGHRS and YFSETQ. CDR3 length: 15 amino acids.

The chain is built from TRBV6-1 and TRBJ1-1; D ambiguous. Germline assignment: CDR1 MNHNS and CDR2 SASEGT. V lost 3 bases to trimming and J lost 1 base, with 6 bases between them. The CDR3 spans 13 residues. The CDR3 here is CASSDRGNTEAFF. CDR3 nucleotide sequence: TGTGCCAGCAGTGATAGAGGGAACACTGAAGCTTTCTTT.

The chain links TRBV15 to TRBJ2-5; TRBD2 is a possible D gene (5 bases). The ends were cut back, 3 bases at V and 9 bases at J, with 20 bases in the middle. This CDR3 comprises 15 residues. Germline CDR1 reads LNHNV; CDR2 reads YYDKDF (reference sequence). The DNA of the CDR3 is TGTGCCACCAGCAGGTCCCGGGGTGGCCTTGGGGCCCAGTACTTC. This sequence encodes CATSRSRGGLGAQYF. Combining the CDR3 with reference TRBV15 and TRBJ2-5 gives the whole variable domain DAMVIQNPRYQVTQFGKPVTLSCSQTLNHNVMYWYQQKSSQAPKLLFHYYDKDFNNEADTPDNFQSRRPNTSFCFLDIRSPGLGDTAMYLCATSRSRGGLGAQYFGPGTRLLVL.

V gene TRBV7-9 combines with J gene TRBJ2-6, with D perhaps matching TRBD1 (5 bases). Between the trimmed V and J ends, which lost 2 bases and 1 base, there was a span of 18 bases. Germline V gives CDR1 SEHNR, CDR2 FQNEAQ (reference sequence). This CDR3 contains 19 residues. The CDR3, as DNA: TGTGCCAGCAGCTTAAGCGACAGTGTAACAGGATCTGGGGCCAACGTCCTGACTTTC. Its protein is CASSLSDSVTGSGANVLTF.

CDR3 sequence reads: CASSQVGTTNYGYTF. As DNA, the CDR3 is TGCGCCAGCAGCCAAGTAGGCACTACTAACTATGGCTACACCTTC. V usage is TRBV4-1 and J usage is TRBJ1-2; D gene ambiguous. The CDR3 is made up of 15 amino acids. The V gene lost 1 base and the J gene lost 0 bases, with 9 bases spanning the gap. The germline CDR1 and CDR2 sequences are MGHRA and YSYEKL.

V and J are TRBV7-3 and TRBJ2-3; D not resolved. Germline-derived CDR1 and CDR2 are SGHTA and FQGTGA. The CDR3 runs to 14 residues. Trimming pared 5 bases from V and 7 bases from J, leaving 16 bases between. In DNA form, the CDR3 reads TGTGCCAGCAGCACCTTCTTAGGCATGAATACGCAGTATTTT. Translation gives CASSTFLGMNTQYF.

V usage is TRBV29-1 and J usage is TRBJ2-4; the D is unclear. Looked up from germline, CDR1 is SQVTM and CDR2 is ANQGSEA. CDR3 length: 13 amino acids. V lost 5 bases and J lost 3, with 11 bases in between. The DNA for the CDR3 is TGCAGCGTTATGCCCGGCGGCAAAAACATTCAGTACTTC. Its translation: CSVMPGGKNIQYF.